This TCR beta chain comes out of a study of blood T cell repertoires in COVID-19. Whole-study context: T cells, B-cell-depleted T cells, or PBMCs supplied cDNA or gDNA.

Only in-frame clones appear in the TCRdb table, and some are missing; sequencing was by immunoSEQ multiplex PCR. The sample carries roughly 250,000 clones, about 86% recorded once. The CDR3 loop spans 16 amino acids. The germline V and J ends were trimmed by 0 bases and 0 bases, with 9 bases remaining between them. Germline CDR1 is SGHAT and CDR2 is FQNNGV. V is TRBV11-2 and J is TRBJ1-3; unclear D gene. The sample was peripheral blood. The origin of this receptor is a man aged 50 to 60 with active or convalescent COVID-19. The CDR3 loop is CASSLDRTFSGNTIYF. The CDR3 DNA follows: TGTGCCAGCAGCTTAGACAGAACCTTCTCTGGAAACACCATATATTTT.